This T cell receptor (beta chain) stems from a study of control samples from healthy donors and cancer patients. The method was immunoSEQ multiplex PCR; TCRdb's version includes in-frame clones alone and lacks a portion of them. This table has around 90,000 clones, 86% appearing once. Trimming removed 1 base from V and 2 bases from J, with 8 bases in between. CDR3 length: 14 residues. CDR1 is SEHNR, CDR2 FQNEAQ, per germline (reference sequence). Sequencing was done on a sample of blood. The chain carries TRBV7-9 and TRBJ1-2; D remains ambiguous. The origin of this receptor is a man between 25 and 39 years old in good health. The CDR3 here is CASSLGVQNYGYTF. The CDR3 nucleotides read TGTGCCAGCAGCTTAGGAGTCCAAAACTATGGCTACACCTTC.